This T cell receptor (beta chain) is from a study of OX40 agonist ivuxolimab in advanced cancers. Across the whole study: An agonistic anti-OX40 (CD134) antibody, ivuxolimab, was used to treat the patients. Two patients with cutaneous melanoma and one with hepatocellular carcinoma, three in total, showed partial responses. Regarding the study as a whole: More expanded clones were found, on average, in CD8+ than in CD4+ T cells. Dosing at 0.1 to 3.0 mg/kg was accompanied by clonal expansion of CD4+ and CD8+ blood T cells by week 6.

The data were produced by immunoSEQ multiplex PCR, yet TCRdb's version contains in-frame clones alone and is incomplete. Among about 54,000 clones, approximately 90% were seen once, and the ten largest hold about 1.4%. Concerning this clone itself: The antigen is unknown.

Trimming shortened V by 4 bases and J by 3 bases, and 16 bases separated the two germline ends. Germline CDR1 is SGHRS and CDR2 is YFSETQ. The CDR3 length is 16 residues. The sequenced sample was CD4+ or CD8+ T cells sorted from blood, obtained in a trial of the OX40 agonist ivuxolimab. The TCR comes from an adult with an advanced solid tumor such as melanoma, head and neck, liver or kidney cancer. The gene calls are TRBV5-1 and TRBJ2-2; weak D call: TRBD1 (5 bases). This chain's CDR3 is CASSRTAGADTGELFF. CDR3 bases: TGCGCCAGCAGCCGAACCGCTGGGGCGGACACCGGGGAGCTGTTTTTT. Full variable domain (rest looked up from reference TRBV5-1 and TRBJ2-2): KAGVTQTPRYLIKTRGQQVTLSCSPISGHRSVSWYQQTPGQGLQFLFEYFSETQRNKGNFPGRFSGRQFSNSRSEMNVSTLELGDSALYLCASSRTAGADTGELFFGEGSRLTVL.